This TCR beta chain is from a study of post-analysis software for immune sequencing data. Study findings and constraints: When patients were compared with controls, 5 or 6 TRBV segments were more frequent, TRBV5-6, TRBV5-1 and TRBV20-1 among them.

The CDR3 is 17 amino acids. CDR1 LGHDT and CDR2 YNNKEL come from the germline V gene (reference sequence). After removal of 1 base from V and 4 bases from J, the junction contained 9 bases not matched to a gene. This clonotype has more than one count but fewer than ten. The antigen remains undetermined. Prepared TCR beta cDNA libraries contained unique molecular identifiers. Using its own MiXCR run on the PCR reads, TCRdb lists one record per CDR3 protein. This sample has roughly 410,000 distinct CDR3 sequences, with roughly 30% found just once. This TCR came from a girl between 10 and 17 years old with multiple sclerosis. This chain links TRBV3-1 with TRBJ2-3, with 9 positions matching TRBD2. Sequenced: blood. CDR3 coding DNA: TGTGCCAGCAGCCAAGTCCCCGCTAGCGGGGTCTCAGATACGCAGTATTTT. As protein: CASSQVPASGVSDTQYF.